These T cell receptor beta chains were read from a single sample in a study of blood T cell repertoires in COVID-19. Data came from immunoSEQ multiplex PCR; TCRdb stores just in-frame clones and leaves some out. This table holds some 150,000 clones, roughly 89% found once. Sequencing was performed on PBMCs or T cells enriched from blood (not recorded which). The source is a man in his fifties or sixties who had recovered from COVID-19. The conserved cysteine and the conserved F or W are not part of the CDR3 here. D genes are given only for firm matches.

v_call,cdr3_length,j_call,d_call,cdr3_aa
TRBV4-3,14,TRBJ2-1,TRBD2,ASSPPGTSGYNEQF
TRBV7-6,11,TRBJ1-5,NA,ASSPGRNQPQH
TRBV23-1,13,TRBJ1-6,TRBD1,ASSQPGTGKSPLH
TRBV5-1,12,TRBJ2-1,TRBD2,ASSWRLADNEQF
TRBV4-3,16,TRBJ2-3,TRBD2,ASSSGTSAQWGTDTQY
TRBV6-1,13,TRBJ2-4,TRBD1,ASSERGQGADIQY
TRBV28,11,TRBJ1-2,NA,ANLNGRSGGYT
TRBV5-5,14,TRBJ1-5,NA,ASSPKGEGGYQPQH
TRBV19,13,TRBJ2-1,TRBD2,ASIGASGTYNEQF
TRBV19,10,TRBJ2-2,NA,ASSTGAGELF
TRBV28,11,TRBJ1-2,NA,ASSFRLGDGYT
TRBV6-5,14,TRBJ1-6,NA,ASSYSASRVNSPLH
TRBV19,12,TRBJ1-5,NA,ASSQGYSNQPQH
TRBV4-1,13,TRBJ1-6,TRBD1,ASSPPTGGSSPLH
TRBV28,11,TRBJ1-1,NA,ASRGVGNTEAF
TRBV7-8,14,TRBJ1-3,NA,ASSLPPRGYGNTIY
TRBV3-1/TRBV3-2,17,TRBJ2-1,TRBD2,ASSQDPTGTSGPQNEQF
TRBV19,11,TRBJ1-2,TRBD1,ASSFRQGGGYT
TRBV2,13,TRBJ2-5,TRBD2,ASRVKRETGETQY
TRBV6-5,11,TRBJ2-4,TRBD1,ASSIQGNRVQY
TRBV19,9,TRBJ1-1,NA,ASSRNREAF
TRBV18,14,TRBJ2-3,TRBD2,ASFHPGLAITDTQY
TRBV9,13,TRBJ2-5,TRBD1,ASSPYHGQGVTQY
TRBV6-2/TRBV6-3,10,TRBJ1-5,NA,ASSRRDQPQH
TRBV10-1,14,TRBJ1-2,NA,ASSEGFPTGIYGYT